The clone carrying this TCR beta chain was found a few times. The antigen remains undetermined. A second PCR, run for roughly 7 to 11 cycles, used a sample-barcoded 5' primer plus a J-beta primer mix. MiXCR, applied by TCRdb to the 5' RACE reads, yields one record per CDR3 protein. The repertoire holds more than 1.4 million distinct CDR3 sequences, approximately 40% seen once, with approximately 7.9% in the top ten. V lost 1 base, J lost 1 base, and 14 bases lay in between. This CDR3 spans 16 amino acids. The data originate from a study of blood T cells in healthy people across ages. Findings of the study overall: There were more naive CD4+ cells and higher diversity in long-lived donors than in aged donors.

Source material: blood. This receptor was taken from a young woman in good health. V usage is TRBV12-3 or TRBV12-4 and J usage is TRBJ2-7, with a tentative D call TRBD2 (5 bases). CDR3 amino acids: CASSLVMFGESYEQYF. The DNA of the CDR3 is TGTGCCAGCAGTTTAGTTATGTTCGGGGAATCCTACGAGCAGTACTTC.